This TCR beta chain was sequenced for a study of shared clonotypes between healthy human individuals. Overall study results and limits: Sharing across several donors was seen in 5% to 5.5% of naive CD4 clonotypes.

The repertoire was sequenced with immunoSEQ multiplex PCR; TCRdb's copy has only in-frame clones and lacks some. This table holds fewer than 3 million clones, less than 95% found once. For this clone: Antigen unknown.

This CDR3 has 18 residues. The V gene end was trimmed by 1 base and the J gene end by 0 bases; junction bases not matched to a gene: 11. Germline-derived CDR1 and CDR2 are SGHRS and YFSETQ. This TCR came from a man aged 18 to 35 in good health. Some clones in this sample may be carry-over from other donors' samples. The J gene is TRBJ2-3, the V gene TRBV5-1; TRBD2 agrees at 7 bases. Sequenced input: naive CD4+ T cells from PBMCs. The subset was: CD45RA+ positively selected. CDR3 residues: CASSLKSGANPSTDTQYF. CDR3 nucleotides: TGCGCCAGCAGCTTGAAGAGCGGGGCAAACCCTAGCACAGATACGCAGTATTTT.